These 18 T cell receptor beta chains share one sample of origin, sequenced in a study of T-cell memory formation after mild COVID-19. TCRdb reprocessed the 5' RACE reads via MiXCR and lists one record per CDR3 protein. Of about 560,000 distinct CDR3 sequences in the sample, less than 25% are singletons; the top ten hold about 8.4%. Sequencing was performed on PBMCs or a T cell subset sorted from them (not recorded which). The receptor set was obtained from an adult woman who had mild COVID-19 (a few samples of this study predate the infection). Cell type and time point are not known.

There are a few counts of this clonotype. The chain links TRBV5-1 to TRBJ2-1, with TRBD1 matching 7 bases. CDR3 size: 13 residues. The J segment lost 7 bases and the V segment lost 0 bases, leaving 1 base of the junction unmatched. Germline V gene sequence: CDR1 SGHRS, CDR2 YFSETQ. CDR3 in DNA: TGCGCCAGCAGCTTGGAGGGACAGAATGAGCAGTTCTTC. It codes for CASSLEGQNEQFF.

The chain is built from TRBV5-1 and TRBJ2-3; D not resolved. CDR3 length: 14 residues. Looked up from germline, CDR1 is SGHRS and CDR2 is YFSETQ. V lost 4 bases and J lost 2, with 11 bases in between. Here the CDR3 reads CASSLERDTDTQYF. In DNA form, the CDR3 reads TGCGCCAGCAGCCTGGAGCGCGACACAGATACGCAGTATTTT.

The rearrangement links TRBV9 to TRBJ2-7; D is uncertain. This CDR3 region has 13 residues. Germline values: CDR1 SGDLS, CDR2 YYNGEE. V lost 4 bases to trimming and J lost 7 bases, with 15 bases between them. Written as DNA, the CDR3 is TGTGCCAGCAGCCTCGAGCCCCAAGGGGAGCAGTACTTC. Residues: CASSLEPQGEQYF.

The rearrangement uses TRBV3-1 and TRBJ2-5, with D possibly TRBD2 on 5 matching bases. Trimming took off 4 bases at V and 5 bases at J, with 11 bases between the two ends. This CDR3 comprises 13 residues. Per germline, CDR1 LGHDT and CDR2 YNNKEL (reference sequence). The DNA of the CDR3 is TGTGCCAGCAGCCGGCGGGCCCAGGAGACCCAGTACTTC. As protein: CASSRRAQETQYF.

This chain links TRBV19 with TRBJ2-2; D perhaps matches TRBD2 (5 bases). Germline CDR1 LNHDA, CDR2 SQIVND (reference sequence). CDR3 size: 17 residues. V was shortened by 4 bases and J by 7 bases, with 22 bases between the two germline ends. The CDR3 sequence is CASSRTRTLVRVGELFF. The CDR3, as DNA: TGTGCCAGTAGTAGAACCCGAACGCTAGTGAGGGTCGGGGAGCTGTTTTTT.

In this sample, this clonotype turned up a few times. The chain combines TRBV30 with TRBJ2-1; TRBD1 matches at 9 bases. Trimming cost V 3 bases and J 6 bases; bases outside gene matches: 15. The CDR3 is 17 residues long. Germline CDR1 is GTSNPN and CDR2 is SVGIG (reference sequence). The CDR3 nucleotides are TGTGCCTGGAGCCTTAGGTGGGGACAGGGAGGTCGCAATGAGCAGTTCTTC. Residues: CAWSLRWGQGGRNEQFF.

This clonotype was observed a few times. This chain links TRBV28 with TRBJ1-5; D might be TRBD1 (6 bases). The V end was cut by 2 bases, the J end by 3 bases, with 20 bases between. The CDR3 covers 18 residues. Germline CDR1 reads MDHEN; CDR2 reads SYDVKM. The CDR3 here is CASSLREQTGPANQPQHF. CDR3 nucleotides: TGTGCCAGCAGTTTAAGAGAACAGACAGGACCGGCCAATCAGCCCCAGCATTTT.

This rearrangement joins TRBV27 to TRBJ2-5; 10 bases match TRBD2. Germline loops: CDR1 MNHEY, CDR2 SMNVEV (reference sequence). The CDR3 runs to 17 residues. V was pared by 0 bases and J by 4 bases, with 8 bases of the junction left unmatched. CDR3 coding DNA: TGTGCCAGCAGTTTATCGATAGTAGCGGGAGGACTAGAGACCCAGTACTTC. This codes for CASSLSIVAGGLETQYF.

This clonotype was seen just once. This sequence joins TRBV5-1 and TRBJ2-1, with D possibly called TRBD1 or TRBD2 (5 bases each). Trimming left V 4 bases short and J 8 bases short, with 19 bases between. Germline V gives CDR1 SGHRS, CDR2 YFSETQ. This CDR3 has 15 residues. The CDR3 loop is CASSPGHSGVDEQFF. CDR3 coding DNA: TGCGCCAGCAGCCCCGGACACTCCGGGGTCGATGAGCAGTTCTTC.

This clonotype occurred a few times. This chain's CDR3 is CATSEPSGSNQPQHF. The CDR3 coding sequence is TGTGCCACCAGTGAGCCGTCGGGTAGCAATCAGCCCCAGCATTTT. The V gene is TRBV24-1, the J gene TRBJ1-5; D is unresolved. Trimming pared 4 bases from V and 0 bases from J, leaving 9 bases between. Per the germline V gene, CDR1 is KGHDR and CDR2 is SFDVKD. The CDR3 runs 15 residues.

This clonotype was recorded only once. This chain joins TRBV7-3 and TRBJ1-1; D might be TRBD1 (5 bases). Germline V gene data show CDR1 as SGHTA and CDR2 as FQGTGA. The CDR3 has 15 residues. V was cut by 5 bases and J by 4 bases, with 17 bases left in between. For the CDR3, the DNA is TGTGCCAGCAGCCCCTCCCTGACAGTTTCCACTGAAGCTTTCTTT. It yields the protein CASSPSLTVSTEAFF. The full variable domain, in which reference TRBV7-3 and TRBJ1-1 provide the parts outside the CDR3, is GAGVSQTPSNKVTEKGKYVELRCDPISGHTALYWYRQSLGQGPEFLIYFQGTGAADDSGLPNDRFFAVRPEGSVSTLKIQRTERGDSAVYLCASSPSLTVSTEAFFGQGTRLTVV.

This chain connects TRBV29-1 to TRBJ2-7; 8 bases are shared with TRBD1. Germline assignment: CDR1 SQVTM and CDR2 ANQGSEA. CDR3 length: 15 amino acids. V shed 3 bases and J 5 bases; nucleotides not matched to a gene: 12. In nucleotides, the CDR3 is TGCAGCGTTGAGGCCGCCGGGACAGGCTCTAACGAGCAGTACTTC. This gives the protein CSVEAAGTGSNEQYF.

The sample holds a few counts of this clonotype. CDR3: CASSYGLAYNEQFF. The CDR3 bases are TGTGCCAGCAGTTACGGGCTAGCCTACAATGAGCAGTTCTTC. V is TRBV6-2 or TRBV6-3 and J is TRBJ2-1; no clear D. V shed 2 bases and J shed 2 bases, with 7 bases lying between them. This CDR3 contains 14 residues. Per germline, CDR1 MNHEY and CDR2 SVGEGT.

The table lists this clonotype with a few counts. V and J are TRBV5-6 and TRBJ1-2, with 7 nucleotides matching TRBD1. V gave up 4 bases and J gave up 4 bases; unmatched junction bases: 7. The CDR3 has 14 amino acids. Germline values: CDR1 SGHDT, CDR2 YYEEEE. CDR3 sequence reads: CASSPGTASYGYTF. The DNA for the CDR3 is TGTGCCAGCAGCCCCGGGACAGCCTCCTATGGCTACACCTTC.

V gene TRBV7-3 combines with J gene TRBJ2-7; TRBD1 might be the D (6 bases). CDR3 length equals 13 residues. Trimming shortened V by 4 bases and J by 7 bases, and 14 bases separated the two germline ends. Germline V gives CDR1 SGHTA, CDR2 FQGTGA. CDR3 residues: CASSWTAYGEQYF. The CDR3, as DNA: TGTGCCAGCAGCTGGACAGCCTACGGGGAGCAGTACTTC.

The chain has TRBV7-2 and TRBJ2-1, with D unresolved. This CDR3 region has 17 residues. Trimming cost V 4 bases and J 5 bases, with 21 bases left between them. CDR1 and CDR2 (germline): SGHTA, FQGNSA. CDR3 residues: CASSSSLVRSVHNEQFF. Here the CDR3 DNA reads TGTGCCAGCAGCTCCAGCCTAGTGCGTTCCGTCCACAATGAGCAGTTCTTC.

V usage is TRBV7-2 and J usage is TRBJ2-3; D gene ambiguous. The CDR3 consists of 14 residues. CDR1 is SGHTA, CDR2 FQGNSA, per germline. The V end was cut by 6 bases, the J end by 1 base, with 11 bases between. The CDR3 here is CASRKDLRTDTQYF. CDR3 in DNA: TGTGCCAGCAGGAAAGACTTACGCACAGATACGCAGTATTTT.

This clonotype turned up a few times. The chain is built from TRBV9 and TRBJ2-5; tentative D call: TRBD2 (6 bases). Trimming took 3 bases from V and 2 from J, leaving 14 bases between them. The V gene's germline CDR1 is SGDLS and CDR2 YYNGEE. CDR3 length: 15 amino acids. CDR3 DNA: TGTGCCAGCAGCGGAGTCGGAGGGAGACAAGAGACCCAGTACTTC. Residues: CASSGVGGRQETQYF.